The 12 T cell receptor beta chains below all came from one sample that was sequenced in a study of blood T cells in healthy people across ages. The authors ran a second PCR of 7 to 11 cycles using a sample-barcoded 5' primer and a J-beta primer mix. TCRdb reanalysed the 5' RACE reads using MiXCR and keeps one entry per CDR3 protein. The sample holds hundreds of thousands of distinct CDR3 sequences, 25% to 30% seen once. The source material was blood. The receptors were gathered from a woman of 80 years or more in good health.

This clonotype was picked up a small number of times. This chain joins TRBV7-2 and TRBJ2-5; 8 bases agree with TRBD2. J lost 11 bases, V lost 2 bases, and 13 bases had no gene match. This CDR3 has 15 amino acids. The germline gives CDR1 SGHTA, CDR2 FQGNSA. CDR3 amino acids: CASSLRAGGHNEQYF. Here the CDR3 DNA reads TGTGCCAGCAGCTTAAGGGCGGGGGGCCACAATGAGCAGTACTTC.

V and J are TRBV5-1 and TRBJ1-4; D unclear. There are 15 residues in the CDR3. Germline loops: CDR1 SGHRS, CDR2 YFSETQ. Trimming shortened V by 3 bases and J by 8 bases, and 17 bases separated the two germline ends. The CDR3 nucleotides read TGCGCCAGCAGCTCCTCGGACTGGGGATGGGAAAAACTGTTTTTT. Translation gives CASSSSDWGWEKLFF.

Turning to this clonotype: A much larger clonotype is one base distant, so this may be a read error. J is TRBJ2-7 and V is TRBV5-1, with D hard to call. Trimming stripped 3 bases from V and 3 bases from J, with 13 bases between. CDR3 length: 14 residues. Germline CDR1 SGHRS, CDR2 YFSETQ. In nucleotides, the CDR3 is TGCGCCAGCAGCTGGGCCGAAAAGGGCTACGAGCAGTACTTC. Amino acids: CASSWAEKGYEQYF.

J is TRBJ2-1 and V is TRBV19; D call uncertain. The CDR3 length is 14 residues. Trimming cost V 6 bases and J 0 bases, with 9 bases left between them. Germline V lookup: CDR1 LNHDA, CDR2 SQIVND (reference sequence). The CDR3 spells CASSDTASYNEQFF. As DNA, the CDR3 is TGTGCCAGTAGCGACACGGCCTCCTACAATGAGCAGTTCTTC. The whole variable domain, remainder taken from reference TRBV19 and TRBJ2-1, is DGGITQSPKYLFRKEGQNVTLSCEQNLNHDAMYWYRQDPGQGLRLIYYSQIVNDFQKGDIAEGYSVSREKKESFPLTVTSAQKNPTAFYLCASSDTASYNEQFFGPGTRLTVL.

V usage is TRBV5-1 and J usage is TRBJ2-5; D unresolved. This CDR3 is 12 amino acids long. The V and J ends lost 7 bases and 5 bases respectively, with 12 bases between them. The germline V gene has CDR1 SGHRS and CDR2 YFSETQ. The CDR3 is CASGRPAETQYF. The DNA for the CDR3 is TGCGCCAGCGGGCGTCCCGCGGAGACCCAGTACTTC.

This clonotype was observed once. One junction end does not reproduce the germline sequence, and a read error may be involved. J is TRBJ2-3 and V is TRBV12-3 or TRBV12-4; D is unresolved. CDR3 length equals 11 residues. Here the CDR3 DNA reads TGTGCCAGCATGCTTACAGATGCGCAGTATTTT. Translated, it gives CASMLTDAQYF.

This clonotype was recorded at least ten times. This chain uses TRBV10-3 with TRBJ1-2; D gene ambiguous. The CDR3 consists of 13 residues. Germline V lookup: CDR1 ENHRY, CDR2 SYGVKD. With 4 bases removed from V and 2 bases from J, the gap between germline ends came to 8 bases. The CDR3 sequence: CAISADPNYGYTF. CDR3 nucleotides: TGTGCCATCAGTGCCGACCCGAACTATGGCTACACCTTC.

This clonotype was counted between two and nine times. V gene TRBV30 combines with J gene TRBJ1-2, with 8 bases identical to TRBD1. The CDR3 is 12 residues long. Trimming removed 6 bases from V and 5 bases from J; junction bases left unmatched: 5. Germline values: CDR1 GTSNPN, CDR2 SVGIG (reference sequence). The CDR3 DNA is TGTGCCTGTAGGGGACAGGATTATGGCTACACCTTC. Protein product: CACRGQDYGYTF.

At least ten counts were recorded for this clonotype. The chain has TRBV12-3 or TRBV12-4 and TRBJ1-5; D is unclear. V was pared by 6 bases and J by 3 bases, with 9 bases between. CDR3 length: 13 residues. CDR3 loop: CASRRTSNQPQHF. CDR3 bases: TGTGCCAGCAGGAGGACTTCCAATCAGCCCCAGCATTTT.

V usage is TRBV7-2 and J usage is TRBJ2-3, with 9 bases that match TRBD2. There are 17 residues in the CDR3. With V trimmed by 4 bases and J by 3 bases, 11 bases remained unmatched. CDR1 and CDR2 from the germline V gene are SGHTA and FQGNSA. CDR3: CASSSPAGGRLTDTQYF. CDR3 nucleotides: TGTGCCAGCAGCTCCCCAGCGGGGGGCCGTCTGACAGATACGCAGTATTTT. Full variable domain (outside the CDR3, taken from reference TRBV7-2 and TRBJ2-3): GAGVSQSPSNKVTEKGKDVELRCDPISGHTALYWYRQSLGQGLEFLIYFQGNSAPDKSGLPSDRFSAERTGGSVSTLTIQRTQQEDSAVYLCASSSPAGGRLTDTQYFGPGTRLTVL.

This clonotype was observed at least ten times. This rearrangement joins TRBV6-5 to TRBJ2-3; 13 bases agree with TRBD2. CDR1 is MNHEY and CDR2 is SVGAGI in the germline V gene. This CDR3 spans 16 amino acids. Germline trimming cut 4 bases from V and 2 bases from J; bases unmatched to any gene: 3. The CDR3 DNA sequence: TGTGCCAGCAGTTTGGGACTAGCGGGGACCACAGATACGCAGTATTTT. As protein: CASSLGLAGTTDTQYF.

As for this clonotype: Germline and junction disagree at one end, which may indicate a read error. This sequence joins TRBV27 and TRBJ2-3, with D maybe TRBD2 (5 bases). Germline assignment: CDR1 MNHEY and CDR2 SMNVEV (reference sequence). The length of the CDR3 is 17 residues. The CDR3 nucleotides are TGCGCCAGCAGTTTACCTAACCGAATGGGAGGCACAGATACGCAGTATTTT. Amino acid sequence: CASSLPNRMGGTDTQYF.